The rows below give T cell receptor beta chains drawn from one sample of a study of T cells in Graves' hyperthyroidism and ophthalmopathy. MiXCR, applied by TCRdb to the multiplex PCR reads, yields one record per CDR3 protein. The table shows roughly 500,000 distinct CDR3 sequences, with about 45% occurring only once. Source material: peripheral blood or thyroid tissue (not recorded which). These receptors came from an adult woman with Graves' disease, either hyperthyroidism or ophthalmopathy (not recorded which). CDR3s include the opening cysteine and the closing phenylalanine or tryptophan. Fields, in order: V gene, J gene, clone size, D gene, CDR3 protein, CDR3 DNA. D genes are given only for firm matches. Size tells how often a clone was seen (once, few, many) or the class of an expanded clone, and some rows leave it out.

TRBV15	TRBJ1-1	NA	NA	CATSRDRKSTEAFF	TGTGCCACCAGCAGAGACAGGAAGTCCACTGAAGCTTTCTTT
TRBV2	TRBJ1-5	NA	NA	CASSWGRSNQPQHF	TGTGCCAGCAGTTGGGGCAGAAGCAATCAGCCCCAGCATTTT
TRBV11-3	TRBJ1-2	few	NA	CASSLVRFFRYGYTF	TGTGCCAGCAGCTTAGTCAGATTCTTCCGCTATGGCTACACCTTC
TRBV7-9	TRBJ2-6	NA	TRBD1	CASSFAGQGAGANVLTF	TGTGCCAGCAGCTTTGCGGGACAGGGGGCTGGGGCCAACGTCCTGACTTTC
TRBV9	TRBJ1-6	many	NA	CASSVEGYNSPLHF	TGTGCCAGCAGCGTAGAGGGCTATAATTCACCCCTCCACTTT
TRBV6-1	TRBJ2-5	many	NA	CASSDLIAQGDETQYF	TGTGCCAGCAGTGATCTTATCGCCCAAGGGGACGAGACCCAGTACTTC
TRBV7-2	TRBJ2-6	NA	NA	CASSFKSGANVLTF	TGTGCCAGCAGCTTCAAGTCCGGGGCCAACGTCCTGACTTTC
TRBV12-3/TRBV12-4	TRBJ1-2	many	NA	CASSFRKTNYGYTF	TGTGCCAGCAGTTTCAGAAAAACTAACTATGGCTACACCTTC
TRBV6-1	TRBJ1-5	many	NA	CASSEMRVPQPQHF	TGTGCCAGCAGTGAAATGAGGGTCCCTCAGCCCCAGCATTTT
TRBV4-2	TRBJ2-7	many	NA	CASSQDFQDPSYEQYF	TGTGCCAGCAGCCAAGATTTTCAGGACCCCTCCTACGAGCAGTACTTC
TRBV7-9	TRBJ1-2	few	NA	CASSLLGGRGGGYTF	TGTGCCAGCAGCTTACTTGGGGGGCGTGGAGGTGGCTACACCTTC
TRBV7-9	TRBJ1-1	NA	NA	CASSRGHTEAFF	TGTGCCAGCAGCAGAGGACACACTGAAGCTTTCTTT
TRBV5-1	TRBJ2-7	once	NA	CASSLDPTYEQYF	TGCGCCAGCAGCTTGGACCCGACCTACGAGCAGTACTTC
TRBV10-3	TRBJ1-2	NA	TRBD1	CAISEPGTGVGYGYTF	TGTGCCATCAGTGAGCCGGGGACAGGAGTAGGCTATGGCTACACCTTC
TRBV5-1	TRBJ2-5	many	NA	CASSFETAQETQYF	TGCGCCAGCAGCTTCGAGACAGCACAAGAGACCCAGTACTTC
TRBV9	TRBJ1-2	NA	TRBD1	CASSADRERYGYTF	TGTGCCAGCAGCGCGGACAGGGAGCGCTATGGCTACACCTTC
TRBV7-9	TRBJ2-5	NA	NA	CASSPPTDQETQYF	TGTGCCAGCAGCCCCCCGACAGACCAAGAGACCCAGTACTTC